This T cell receptor beta chain came from a study of T cell repertoires in cytomegalovirus infection. V was trimmed by 7 bases and J by 0 bases, leaving 21 bases between them. The CDR3 consists of 17 residues. This clonotype was found many times. TCRdb fed the reads into MiXCR, producing one record per CDR3 protein. The sample includes about 460,000 distinct CDR3 sequences, around 10% of them seen just once. This sequence was found in a human donor in good health (CMV status not recorded). Some clones in this sample may be carry-over from other donors' samples. The rearrangement joins TRBV12-3 or TRBV12-4 to TRBJ1-2, with D possibly being TRBD1 (6 bases). Sequenced sample: PBMCs. This CDR3 reads CASTRKLGAGANYGYTF. The CDR3 DNA is TGTGCCAGCACCCGAAAGTTGGGGGCAGGGGCTAACTATGGCTACACCTTC.